This TCR beta chain was sequenced in a study of blood T cells in healthy people across ages. Whole-study context: About one barcoded beta molecule per two T cells came from capture by template switching.

This clonotype was observed a handful of times. The antigen remains unidentified. Study-level findings and limits: What prevented conclusive comparison of naive and antigen-experienced cells was that PBMCs were unsorted.

With V trimmed by 2 bases and J by 2 bases, 14 bases remained unmatched. Germline V gene lookup returns CDR1 SGDLS and CDR2 YYNGEE. This CDR3 region has 18 residues. A second PCR, run for about 7 to 11 cycles, used a sample-barcoded 5' primer plus a J-beta primer mix. The authors tagged each cDNA molecule using a template-switch adaptor with 12 random nucleotides. MiXCR, applied by TCRdb to the 5' RACE reads, yields one record per CDR3 protein. The repertoire holds about 900,000 distinct CDR3 sequences, with about 44% as singletons. This clonotype was obtained from a man aged 25 to 45 in good health. Sample: blood. This chain links TRBV9 with TRBJ2-3, with 7 bases fitting TRBD2. CDR3 amino acids: CASSVSGNTGPLTDTQYF. The CDR3 region has the DNA TGTGCCAGCAGCGTGAGCGGGAATACGGGGCCTCTCACAGATACGCAGTATTTT.